The 14 T cell receptor beta chains below come from one sample, sequenced in a study of cytomegalovirus exposure and HLA in healthy donors. PCR amplification relied on 60 Vbeta primers (plus 13 Jbeta primers). TCRdb's table, derived via immunoSEQ multiplex PCR, lists solely in-frame clones and lacks some. The repertoire holds over 150,000 clones, with around 75% as singletons. The sequencing sample was made of PBMCs. The source is a male donor in good health and CMV-seronegative.

This chain links TRBV28 with TRBJ1-3; 9 bases are shared with TRBD1. Trimming took 4 bases from V and 6 from J; bases not matched to a gene: 7. Germline loops: CDR1 MDHEN, CDR2 SYDVKM. The CDR3 has 15 residues. CDR3 DNA: TGTGCCAGCAGTTCCCCTGGACAGGGGTCAAACACCATATATTTT. It yields the protein CASSSPGQGSNTIYF.

V gene TRBV28 combines with J gene TRBJ1-2, with 7 bases identical to TRBD1. Looked up from germline, CDR1 is MDHEN and CDR2 is SYDVKM. The junction had 9 bases not matched to a gene; V was cut back by 2 bases and J by 0 bases. The CDR3 spans 17 residues. In nucleotides, the CDR3 is TGTGCCAGCAGTTTAGGGGGCAGGGGGGAGACTAACTATGGCTACACCTTC. It yields the protein CASSLGGRGETNYGYTF.

The V call is TRBV29-1, the J call TRBJ1-2; 9 bases match TRBD1. Trimming removed 2 bases from V and 6 bases from J; junction bases left unmatched: 4. This CDR3 region has 13 residues. Germline V gives CDR1 SQVTM, CDR2 ANQGSEA. In DNA form, the CDR3 reads TGCAGCGTTGAAAAACAGGGGGCGCATGGCTACACCTTC. As protein: CSVEKQGAHGYTF.

In the case of this clone: This sample includes further DNA sequences coding for the same CDR3. The rearrangement uses TRBV6-5 and TRBJ1-5; TRBD1 is a possible D gene (6 bases). Germline assignment: CDR1 MNHEY and CDR2 SVGAGI. This CDR3 has 14 amino acids. Trimming took 0 bases from V and 5 from J, leaving 8 bases between them. The CDR3 DNA reads TGTGCCAGCAGTTACTCGTACAGGGATCAGCCCCAGCATTTT. It yields the protein CASSYSYRDQPQHF.

V gene TRBV9 combines with J gene TRBJ1-1; D is possibly TRBD1 (5 bases). With 7 bases removed from V and 4 bases from J, the gap between germline ends came to 20 bases. The CDR3 totals 15 residues. Looked up from germline, CDR1 is SGDLS and CDR2 is YYNGEE. The CDR3 reads CASSPSGRLGTEAFF. Written as DNA, the CDR3 is TGTGCCAGCTCACCATCAGGGAGGCTGGGCACTGAAGCTTTCTTT.

The chain joins TRBV4-1 to TRBJ1-2; D ambiguous. The CDR3 consists of 14 residues. V shed 1 base and J shed 5 bases, with 11 bases lying between them. Germline V gene sequence: CDR1 MGHRA, CDR2 YSYEKL. The CDR3 nucleotides read TGCGCCAGCAGCCAAGTCTCCGAGGGATATGGCTACACCTTC. Translating it yields CASSQVSEGYGYTF.

The chain has TRBV19 and TRBJ2-7; 7 bases map to TRBD1. The germline CDR1 and CDR2 sequences are LNHDA and SQIVND (reference sequence). The CDR3 runs 14 residues. Trimming cost V 6 bases and J 4 bases; bases outside gene matches: 9. In DNA form, the CDR3 reads TGTGCCAGTAGCCCCCAGGGGGTAAGGTACGAGCAGTACTTC. Its translation is CASSPQGVRYEQYF.

The chain carries TRBV5-4 and TRBJ2-1, with a possible D match to TRBD1 (5 bases). The CDR3 has 15 amino acids. V shed 2 bases and J shed 0 bases, with 9 bases lying between them. CDR1 is SGHNT, CDR2 YYREEE, per germline (reference sequence). CDR3 DNA sequence: TGTGCCAGCAGCTTCGACAGTAACTCCTACAATGAGCAGTTCTTC. It is translated as CASSFDSNSYNEQFF.

The V and J genes are TRBV4-1 and TRBJ2-1, with D maybe TRBD1 (6 bases). Trimming pared 5 bases from V and 1 base from J, leaving 15 bases between. This CDR3 contains 16 residues. Germline CDR1 and CDR2: MGHRA and YSYEKL. The CDR3, as DNA: TGCGCCAGCAGCTCCGGCGTGGGGGCATCCTACAATGAGCAGTTCTTC. It yields the protein CASSSGVGASYNEQFF.

This clone was counted only a few times. This rearrangement joins TRBV27 to TRBJ2-1, with 14 bases lining up with TRBD2. The J segment lost 10 bases and the V segment lost 6 bases, leaving 5 bases of the junction unmatched. The V gene's germline CDR1 is MNHEY and CDR2 SMNVEV (reference sequence). CDR3 length equals 14 residues. In DNA, the CDR3 is TGTGCCAGCAGCTCCGGACTAGCGGGAGGAGAGCAGTTCTTC. It yields the protein CASSSGLAGGEQFF.

In this sample, this clone turned up once. The CDR3 DNA is TGTGCCAGCAGCGGCCTAGCGGGGTCCTACAATGAGCAGTTCTTC. Its translation is CASSGLAGSYNEQFF. The chain uses TRBV7-2 and TRBJ2-1, with 9 bases that match TRBD2. This CDR3 is 15 amino acids long. CDR1 and CDR2 (germline): SGHTA, FQGNSA. V gave up 5 bases and J gave up 1 base; unmatched junction bases: 3.

A few counts support this clone. This chain joins TRBV18 and TRBJ2-3; D call uncertain. CDR1 and CDR2 (germline): KGHSH, LQKENI. The length of the CDR3 is 14 residues. V dropped 0 bases and J dropped 0 bases, with 4 bases sitting between them. CDR3 protein: CASSPPSSTDTQYF. CDR3 nucleotide sequence: TGTGCCAGCTCACCACCCTCTAGCACAGATACGCAGTATTTT. Filled out from reference TRBV18 and TRBJ2-3, the complete variable domain reads NAGVMQNPRHLVRRRGQEARLRCSPMKGHSHVYWYRQLPEEGLKFMVYLQKENIIDESGMPKERFSAEFPKEGPSILRIQQVVRGDSAAYFCASSPPSSTDTQYFGPGTRLTVL.

The genes are TRBV19 and TRBJ1-2; 7 bases are shared with TRBD1. Losses at the gene ends were 0 bases for V and 4 bases for J; bases not matched to a gene: 5. The germline CDR1 and CDR2 sequences are LNHDA and SQIVND (reference sequence). The CDR3 has 15 amino acids. As DNA, the CDR3 is TGTGCCAGTAGTATAGAAGGGACAGCCCCCTATGGCTACACCTTC. Residues: CASSIEGTAPYGYTF.

The chain is built from TRBV9 and TRBJ2-1; D is possibly TRBD2 (6 bases). The V gene's germline CDR1 is SGDLS and CDR2 YYNGEE. V lost 3 bases and J 4 bases, leaving 14 bases between the germline ends. The CDR3 runs to 15 residues. DNA for the CDR3: TGTGCCAGCAGCGCCGGGACTCCCTCTTACAATGAGCAGTTCTTC. It yields the protein CASSAGTPSYNEQFF. The full variable domain, completed using reference TRBV9 and TRBJ2-1, is DSGVTQTPKHLITATGQRVTLRCSPRSGDLSVYWYQQSLDQGLQFLIQYYNGEERAKGNILERFSAQQFPDLHSELNLSSLELGDSALYFCASSAGTPSYNEQFFGPGTRLTVL.